A single T cell receptor beta chain is shown here with its context. In the study's own analysis: Researchers report that nucleated cell counts were estimated from reference gene primer amplification. Profiling relied on immunoSEQ multiplex PCR, and the TCRdb table lists in-frame clones only, not all of them. V and J calls and clone size follow that table, whereas D and trimming were derived from the DNA. The sample lists 100,000 to 120,000 clones; around nine tenths were seen once. This entry is derived from a study of blood T cell repertoires in COVID-19. Study background: Material from acute and convalescent COVID-19 was sourced from the United States, Italy and Spain. T cells, B-cell-depleted T cells, or PBMCs supplied cDNA or gDNA.

Trimming shortened V by 7 bases and J by 2 bases, and 11 bases separated the two germline ends. The CDR3 totals 13 residues. Germline V gene lookup returns CDR1 MNHEY and CDR2 SVGAGI. The gene calls are TRBV6-5 and TRBJ1-2; D unclear. The receptor was derived from a human donor in a cohort sampled during active COVID-19. Sequenced material: peripheral blood. This CDR3 is CASIPSQNYGYTF. The CDR3 region has the DNA TGTGCCAGCATCCCTAGTCAGAACTATGGCTACACCTTC.